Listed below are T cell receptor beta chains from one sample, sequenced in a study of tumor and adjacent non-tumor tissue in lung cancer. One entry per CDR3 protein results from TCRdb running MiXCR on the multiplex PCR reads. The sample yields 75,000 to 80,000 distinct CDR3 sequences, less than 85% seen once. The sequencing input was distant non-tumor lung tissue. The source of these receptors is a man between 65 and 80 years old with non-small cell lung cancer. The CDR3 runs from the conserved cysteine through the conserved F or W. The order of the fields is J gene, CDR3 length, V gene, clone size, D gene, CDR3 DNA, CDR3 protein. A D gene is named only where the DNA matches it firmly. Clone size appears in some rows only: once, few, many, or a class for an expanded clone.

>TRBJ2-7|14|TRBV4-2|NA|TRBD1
TGTGCCATCAACCAATTAGGGGACAGCTACGAGCAGTACTTC
CAINQLGDSYEQYF
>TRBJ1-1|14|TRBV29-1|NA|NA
TGCAGCGTTCTGTCATTGAGGCTGAACACTGAAGCTTTCTTT
CSVLSLRLNTEAFF
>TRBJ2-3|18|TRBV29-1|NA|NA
TGCAGCGTTGAAGATCTATGCGATGGCGGCATTGGTAATCAGCCCCAGTATTTT
CSVEDLCDGGIGNQPQYF
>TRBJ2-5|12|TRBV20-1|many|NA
TGCAGTGCTAGACCCAGGGCAGAGACCCAGTACTTC
CSARPRAETQYF
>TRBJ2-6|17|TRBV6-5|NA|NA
TGTGCCAGCAGTTCCAGGACGGGGGGCTCTGGGGCCAATGTCCTGACTTTC
CASSSRTGGSGANVLTF
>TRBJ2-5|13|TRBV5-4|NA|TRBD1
TGTGCCAGTACGAAACAGGGGTCGGATACCCAGTACTTC
CASTKQGSDTQYF
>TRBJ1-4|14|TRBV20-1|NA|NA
TGCAGTGCTGCCGGGGAAGGTGATAATGAAAAACTGTTTTTC
CSAAGEGDNEKLFF
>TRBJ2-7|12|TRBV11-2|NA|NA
TGTGCCAGCAGCCCGAGTAGGAAAGAGCAGCACTTC
CASSPSRKEQHF
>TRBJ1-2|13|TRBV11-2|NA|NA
TGTGCCAGCAACTTAGATAGGAGTGGTGGCTACACCTTC
CASNLDRSGGYTF
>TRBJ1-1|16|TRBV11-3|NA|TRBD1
TGTGCCAGCAGCTTCCGGGACAGAACCCTTAAGACTGATGTTTTCTTT
CASSFRDRTLKTDVFF
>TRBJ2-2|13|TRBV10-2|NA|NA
TGCGCCAGCAGCAATCAGGGTGCCGGGGAGCTGTTTTTT
CASSNQGAGELFF
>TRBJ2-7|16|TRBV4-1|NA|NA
TGCGCCAGCAGCCCGACACTGACGGGAGAGGTGGACGAGCAGTACTTC
CASSPTLTGEVDEQYF
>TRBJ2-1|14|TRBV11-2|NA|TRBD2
TGTGCCAGCATCTTAGCGGGGGGGCGGAGTGAACAGTTCTTC
CASILAGGRSEQFF
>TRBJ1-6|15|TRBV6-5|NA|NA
TGTGCCAGCAGTTCTTCCGACGGTAACAATTCACCACTCCACTTT
CASSSSDGNNSPLHF
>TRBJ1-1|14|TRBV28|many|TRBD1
TGTGCCAGCAGAACAGGGGGCATGAACACTGAAGCTTTCTTT
CASRTGGMNTEAFF
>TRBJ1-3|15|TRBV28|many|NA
TGTGCCAGCAGTTTATGGGAGACGGCACGAAACACCATATATTTT
CASSLWETARNTIYF
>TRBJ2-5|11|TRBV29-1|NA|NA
TGTAGCGTGCGGGCGATCGAGACCCAGAACTTC
CSVRAIETQNF
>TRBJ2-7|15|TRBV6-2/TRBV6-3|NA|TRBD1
TGTGTCAGTAGTACTAAGACAGGGGGATACTACGAGCAGTACTTC
CVSSTKTGGYYEQYF
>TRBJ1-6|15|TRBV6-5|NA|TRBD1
TGTGCCAGTAGTTACGACAGGGTCAACAGTTCACCCCTCCACTTT
CASSYDRVNSSPLHF
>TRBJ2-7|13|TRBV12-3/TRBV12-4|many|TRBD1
TGTGCCAGCAGCCAATCCGACAGGGGGATTCAGTACTTC
CASSQSDRGIQYF
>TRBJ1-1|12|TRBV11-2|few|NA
TGTGCCAGCATATTGAGGGGTACTGAAGCTTTTTTT
CASILRGTEAFF
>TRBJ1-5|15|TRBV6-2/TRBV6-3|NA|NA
TGTGCCATCAGTCAGAACCTGGGGGGCAAACAGCCCCAGCATTTT
CAISQNLGGKQPQHF
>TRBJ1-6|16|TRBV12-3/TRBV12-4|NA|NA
TGTGCCAGCAGTTTTGTATCCGGACGGAGTAATTCACTCCTCCTCTTT
CASSFVSGRSNSLLLF
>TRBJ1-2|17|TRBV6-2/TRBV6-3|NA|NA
TGTGCCAGCAGTTACTCTCGCCGGGAGAACGTTAACTATGGCTGCACCTTC
CASSYSRRENVNYGCTF
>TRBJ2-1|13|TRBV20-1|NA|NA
TGCAGTACGTGGGGGTACTCCTACAATGAGCAGTTCTTC
CSTWGYSYNEQFF
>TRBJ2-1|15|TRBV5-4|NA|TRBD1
TGTGCCAGCAGCCTCCCTGGACAGGGTAGGTATGAGGAGTTCTTC
CASSLPGQGRYEEFF
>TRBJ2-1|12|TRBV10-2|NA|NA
TGCGCCAGCAGTGAGTCGAGTGGTGAGCAGTTCTTC
CASSESSGEQFF
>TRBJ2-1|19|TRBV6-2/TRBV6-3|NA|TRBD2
TGTGCCAGCAGTTACTCTGCGACTAGCGGGAAGGCCGTATACAATGAACAGTTCTTC
CASSYSATSGKAVYNEQFF
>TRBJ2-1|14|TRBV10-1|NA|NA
TGCGCCAGCCCAAGCACGAGCTCCTACGATGAGCAGTTCTTC
CASPSTSSYDEQFF
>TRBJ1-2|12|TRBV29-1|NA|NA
TGTAGCGTCAGGACCGGGCCCACTGGCTACACCTTC
CSVRTGPTGYTF
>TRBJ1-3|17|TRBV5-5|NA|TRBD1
TGTGCCAGCAGCTGGGACAGTGGACGCGGGTCTGGAAACAGCATATATTTT
CASSWDSGRGSGNSIYF
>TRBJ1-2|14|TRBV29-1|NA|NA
TGCGGAGTTAACCACGCTGGCCAGGGCTCTGGCTACACCTTC
CGVNHAGQGSGYTF
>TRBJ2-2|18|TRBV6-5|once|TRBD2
TGTGCCAGCAGTTACTCCGGACTAGCGGGAGAATACACCGGGGAGCTGTATTTT
CASSYSGLAGEYTGELYF
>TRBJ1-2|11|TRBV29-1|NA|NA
TGTAGCGTGACAGCTAACTATGGATACATCTTC
CSVTANYGYIF
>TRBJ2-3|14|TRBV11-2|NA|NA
TGTACCAGCAGCTTAGATCGGGGGACGGATACGCAGTATTTT
CTSSLDRGTDTQYF
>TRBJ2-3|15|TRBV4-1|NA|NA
TGCGCCAGCAGCCAAGAGCGGGTGGGGGCAGATACGCAGTATTTT
CASSQERVGADTQYF
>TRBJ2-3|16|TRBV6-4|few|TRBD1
TGTGCCAGCAGTGACGTAGCCGGACAGGGGGCAGATACGCAGTATTTT
CASSDVAGQGADTQYF
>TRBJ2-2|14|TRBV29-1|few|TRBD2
TGCAGCGCATTAGGGACTAGCATCACCTGGGAGCTGTTTTTT
CSALGTSITWELFF
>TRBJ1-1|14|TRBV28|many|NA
TGTGCCAGCAGTTTAGGGGGACCCAACACTGAAGCTTTCTTT
CASSLGGPNTEAFF
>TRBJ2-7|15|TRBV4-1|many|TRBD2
TGCGCCAGCAGCCCTGGGACTAGCGGAACCTACGAGCAGTACTTC
CASSPGTSGTYEQYF
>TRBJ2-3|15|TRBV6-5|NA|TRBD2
TGTGTCAGCAGACTAACTAGCGGGAGAACAGATACGCTGTATTTT
CVSRLTSGRTDTLYF
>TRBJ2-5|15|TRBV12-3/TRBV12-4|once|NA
TGTGCCTGCAGTTTTATAGGAGCCGAGGAAGAGACCCAGTGCTTC
CACSFIGAEEETQCF
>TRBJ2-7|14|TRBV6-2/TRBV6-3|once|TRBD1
TGTACCAGCAGTTCAGGGGGCCTCGATTACGAGCAGTACTTC
CTSSSGGLDYEQYF
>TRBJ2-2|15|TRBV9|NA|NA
TGTGCCAGCAGCGTTACGGAGGGTTCCACCGGGGAGCTGTTTTTT
CASSVTEGSTGELFF
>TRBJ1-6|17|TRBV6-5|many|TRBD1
TGTGCCAGCAGTTACTCGAGTTGGACAGGGAGTAATTCACCCCTCCACTTT
CASSYSSWTGSNSPLHF
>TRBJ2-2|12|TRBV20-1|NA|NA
TGCAATGCTCTCAGGGTGACCGGGGAGCTGTTTTTT
CNALRVTGELFF